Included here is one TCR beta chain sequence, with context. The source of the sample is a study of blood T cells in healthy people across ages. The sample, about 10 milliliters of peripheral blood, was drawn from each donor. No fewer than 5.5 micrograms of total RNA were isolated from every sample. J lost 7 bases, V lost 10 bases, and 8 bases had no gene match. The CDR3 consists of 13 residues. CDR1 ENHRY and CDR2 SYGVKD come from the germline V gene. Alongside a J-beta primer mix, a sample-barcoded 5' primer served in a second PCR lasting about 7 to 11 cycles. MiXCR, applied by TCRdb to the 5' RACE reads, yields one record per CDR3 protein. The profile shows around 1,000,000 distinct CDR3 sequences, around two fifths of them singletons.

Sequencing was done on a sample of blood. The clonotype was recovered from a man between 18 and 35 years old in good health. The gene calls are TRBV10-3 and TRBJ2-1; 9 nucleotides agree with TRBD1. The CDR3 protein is CATRDRVNNEQFF. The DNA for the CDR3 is TGTGCCACCCGGGACAGGGTAAATAATGAGCAGTTCTTC.